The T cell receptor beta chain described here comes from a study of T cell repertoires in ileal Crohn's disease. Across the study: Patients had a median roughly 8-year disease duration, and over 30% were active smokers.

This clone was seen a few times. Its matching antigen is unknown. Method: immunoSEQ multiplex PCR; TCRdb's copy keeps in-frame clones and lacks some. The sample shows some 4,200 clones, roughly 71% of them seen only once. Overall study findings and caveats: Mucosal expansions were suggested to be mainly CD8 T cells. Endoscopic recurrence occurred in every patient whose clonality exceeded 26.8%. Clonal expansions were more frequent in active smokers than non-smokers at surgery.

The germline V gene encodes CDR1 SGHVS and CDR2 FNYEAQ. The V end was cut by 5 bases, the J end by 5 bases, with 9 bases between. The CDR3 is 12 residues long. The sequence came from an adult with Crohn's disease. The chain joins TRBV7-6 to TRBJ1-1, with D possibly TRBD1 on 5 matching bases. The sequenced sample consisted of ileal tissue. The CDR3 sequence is CASSPGKTEAFF. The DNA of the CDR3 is TGTGCCAGCAGCCCAGGGAAAACTGAAGCTTTCTTT.